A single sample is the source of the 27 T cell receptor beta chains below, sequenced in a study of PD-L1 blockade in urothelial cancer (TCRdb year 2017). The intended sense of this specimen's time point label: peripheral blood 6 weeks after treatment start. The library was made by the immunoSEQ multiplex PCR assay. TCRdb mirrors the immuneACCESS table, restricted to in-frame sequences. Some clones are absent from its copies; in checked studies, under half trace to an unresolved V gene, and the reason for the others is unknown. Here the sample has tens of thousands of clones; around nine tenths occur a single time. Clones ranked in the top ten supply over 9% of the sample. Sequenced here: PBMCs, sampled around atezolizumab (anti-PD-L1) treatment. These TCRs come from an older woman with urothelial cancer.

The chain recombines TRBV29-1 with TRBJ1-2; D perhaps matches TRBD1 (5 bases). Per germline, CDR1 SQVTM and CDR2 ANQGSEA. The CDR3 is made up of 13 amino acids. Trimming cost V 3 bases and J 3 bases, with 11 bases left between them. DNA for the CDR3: TGCAGCGTTGATAATGGCAGGGACTATGGCTACACCTTC. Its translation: CSVDNGRDYGYTF.

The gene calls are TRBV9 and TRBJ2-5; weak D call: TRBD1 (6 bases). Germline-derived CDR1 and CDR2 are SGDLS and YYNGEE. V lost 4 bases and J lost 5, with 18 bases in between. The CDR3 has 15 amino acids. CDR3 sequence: CASSKAPGTRETQYF. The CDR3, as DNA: TGTGCCAGCAGCAAAGCTCCCGGGACAAGGGAGACCCAGTACTTC. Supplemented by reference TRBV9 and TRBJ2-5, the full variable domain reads DSGVTQTPKHLITATGQRVTLRCSPRSGDLSVYWYQQSLDQGLQFLIQYYNGEERAKGNILERFSAQQFPDLHSELNLSSLELGDSALYFCASSKAPGTRETQYFGPGTRLLVL.

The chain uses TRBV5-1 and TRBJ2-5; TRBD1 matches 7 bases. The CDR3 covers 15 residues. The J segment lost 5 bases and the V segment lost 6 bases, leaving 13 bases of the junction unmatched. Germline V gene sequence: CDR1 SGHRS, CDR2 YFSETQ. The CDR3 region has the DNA TGCGCCAGCAAGGGACCGACAGGGATCGAGGAGACCCAGTACTTC. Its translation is CASKGPTGIEETQYF.

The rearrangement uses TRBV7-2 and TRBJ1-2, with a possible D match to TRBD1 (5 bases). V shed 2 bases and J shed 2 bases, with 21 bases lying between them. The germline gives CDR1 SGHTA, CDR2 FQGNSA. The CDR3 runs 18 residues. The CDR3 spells CASSLQGESWGNNYGYTF. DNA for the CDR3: TGTGCCAGCAGCTTACAGGGTGAAAGTTGGGGCAACAACTATGGCTACACCTTC.

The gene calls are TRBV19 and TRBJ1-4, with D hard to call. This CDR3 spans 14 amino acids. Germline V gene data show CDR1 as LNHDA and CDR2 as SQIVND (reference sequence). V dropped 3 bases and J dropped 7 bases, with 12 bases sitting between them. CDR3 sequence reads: CASSIAGFSEKLFF. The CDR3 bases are TGTGCCAGTAGTATTGCGGGTTTTTCTGAAAAACTGTTTTTT.

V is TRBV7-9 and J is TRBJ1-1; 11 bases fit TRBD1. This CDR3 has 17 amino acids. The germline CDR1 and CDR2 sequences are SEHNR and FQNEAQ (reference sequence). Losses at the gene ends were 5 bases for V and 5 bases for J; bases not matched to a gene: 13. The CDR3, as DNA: TGTGCCAGCAGCACGCCGGACAGGGGGCGGAAAAGGACTGAAGCTTTCTTT. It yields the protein CASSTPDRGRKRTEAFF. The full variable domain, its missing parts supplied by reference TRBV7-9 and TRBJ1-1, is DTGVSQNPRHKITKRGQNVTFRCDPISEHNRLYWYRQTLGQGPEFLTYFQNEAQLEKSRLLSDRFSAERPKGSFSTLEIQRTEQGDSAMYLCASSTPDRGRKRTEAFFGQGTRLTVV.

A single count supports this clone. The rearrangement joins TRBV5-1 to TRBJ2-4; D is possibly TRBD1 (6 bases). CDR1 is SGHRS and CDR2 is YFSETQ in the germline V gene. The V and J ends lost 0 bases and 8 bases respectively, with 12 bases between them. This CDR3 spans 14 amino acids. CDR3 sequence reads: CASSLATGGDIQYF. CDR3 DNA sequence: TGCGCCAGCAGCTTGGCGACAGGAGGAGACATTCAGTACTTC.

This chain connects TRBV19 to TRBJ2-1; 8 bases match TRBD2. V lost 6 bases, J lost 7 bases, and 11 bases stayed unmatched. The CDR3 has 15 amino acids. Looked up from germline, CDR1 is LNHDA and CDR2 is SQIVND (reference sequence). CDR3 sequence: CASRASGRNGNEQFF. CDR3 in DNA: TGTGCCAGTAGAGCCAGCGGGAGAAACGGGAATGAGCAGTTCTTC.

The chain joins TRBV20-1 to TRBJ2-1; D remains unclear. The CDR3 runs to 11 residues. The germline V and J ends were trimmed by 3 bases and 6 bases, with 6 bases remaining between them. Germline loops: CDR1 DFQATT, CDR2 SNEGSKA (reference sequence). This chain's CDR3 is CSASPLNEQFF. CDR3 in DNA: TGCAGTGCTAGCCCCCTCAATGAGCAGTTCTTC.

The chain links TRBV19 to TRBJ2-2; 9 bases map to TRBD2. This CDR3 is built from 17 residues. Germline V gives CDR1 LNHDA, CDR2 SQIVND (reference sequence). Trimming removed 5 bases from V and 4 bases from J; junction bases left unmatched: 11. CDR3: CASSYGGGLALTGELFF. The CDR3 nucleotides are TGTGCCAGTAGTTATGGCGGGGGACTAGCCCTCACCGGGGAGCTGTTTTTT. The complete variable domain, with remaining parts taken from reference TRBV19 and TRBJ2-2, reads DGGITQSPKYLFRKEGQNVTLSCEQNLNHDAMYWYRQDPGQGLRLIYYSQIVNDFQKGDIAEGYSVSREKKESFPLTVTSAQKNPTAFYLCASSYGGGLALTGELFFGEGSRLTVL.

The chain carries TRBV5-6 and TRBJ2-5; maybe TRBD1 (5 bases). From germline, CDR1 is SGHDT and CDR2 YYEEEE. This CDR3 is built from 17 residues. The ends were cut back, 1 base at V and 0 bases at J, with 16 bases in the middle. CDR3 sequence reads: CASSLLVGRVYQETQYF. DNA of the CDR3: TGTGCCAGCAGCTTGTTGGTGGGCAGGGTGTACCAAGAGACCCAGTACTTC.

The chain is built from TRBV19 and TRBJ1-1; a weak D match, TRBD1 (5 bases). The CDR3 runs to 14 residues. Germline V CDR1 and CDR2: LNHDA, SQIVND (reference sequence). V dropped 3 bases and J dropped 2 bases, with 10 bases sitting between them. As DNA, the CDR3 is TGTGCCAGTAGTATGGGGCTCTACAACACTGAAGCTTTCTTT. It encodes CASSMGLYNTEAFF.

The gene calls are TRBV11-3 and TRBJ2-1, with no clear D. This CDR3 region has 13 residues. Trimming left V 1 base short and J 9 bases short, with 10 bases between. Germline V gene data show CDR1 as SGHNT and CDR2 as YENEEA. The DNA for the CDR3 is TGTGCCAGCAGCTTAGTACGACTGTCTGAGCAGTTCTTC. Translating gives CASSLVRLSEQFF.

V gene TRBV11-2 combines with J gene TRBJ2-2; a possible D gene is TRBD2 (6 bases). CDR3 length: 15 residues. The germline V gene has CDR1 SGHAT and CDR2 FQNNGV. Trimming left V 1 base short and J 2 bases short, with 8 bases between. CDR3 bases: TGTGCCAGCAGCTTAGGAGCGGGTAACACCGGGGAGCTGTTTTTT. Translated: CASSLGAGNTGELFF.

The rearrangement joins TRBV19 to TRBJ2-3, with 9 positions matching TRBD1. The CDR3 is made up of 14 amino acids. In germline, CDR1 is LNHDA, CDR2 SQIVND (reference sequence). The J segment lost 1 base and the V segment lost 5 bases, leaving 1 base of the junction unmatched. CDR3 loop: CASSRDRGTDTQYF. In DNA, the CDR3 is TGTGCCAGTAGTCGGGACAGGGGCACAGATACGCAGTATTTT.

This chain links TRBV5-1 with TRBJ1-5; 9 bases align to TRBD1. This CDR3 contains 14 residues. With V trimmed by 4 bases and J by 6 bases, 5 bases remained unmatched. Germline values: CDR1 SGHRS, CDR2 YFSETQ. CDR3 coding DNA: TGCGCCAGCAGCCCCGGGACAGGGCGTCAGCCCCAGCATTTT. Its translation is CASSPGTGRQPQHF. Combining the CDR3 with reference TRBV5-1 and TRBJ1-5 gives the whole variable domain KAGVTQTPRYLIKTRGQQVTLSCSPISGHRSVSWYQQTPGQGLQFLFEYFSETQRNKGNFPGRFSGRQFSNSRSEMNVSTLELGDSALYLCASSPGTGRQPQHFGDGTRLSIL.

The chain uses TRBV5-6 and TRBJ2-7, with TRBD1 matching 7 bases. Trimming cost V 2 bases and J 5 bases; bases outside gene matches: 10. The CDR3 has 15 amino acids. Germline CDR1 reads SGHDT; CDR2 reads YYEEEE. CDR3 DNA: TGTGCCAGCAGCTTTACAGGGGATGGGATAAACGAGCAGTACTTC. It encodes CASSFTGDGINEQYF.

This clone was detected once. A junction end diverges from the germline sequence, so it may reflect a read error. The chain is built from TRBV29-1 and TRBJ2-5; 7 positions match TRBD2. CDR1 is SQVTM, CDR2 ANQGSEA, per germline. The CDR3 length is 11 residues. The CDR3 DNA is TGCAGCGTTGATTCTAGCGGACCCGTGGACTTC. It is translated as CSVDSSGPVDF. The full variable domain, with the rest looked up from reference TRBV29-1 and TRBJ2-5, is SAVISQKPSRDICQRGTSLTIQCQVDSQVTMMFWYRQQPGQSLTLIATANQGSEATYESGFVIDKFPISRPNLTFSTLTVSNMSPEDSSIYLCSVDSSGPVDFGPGTRLLVL.

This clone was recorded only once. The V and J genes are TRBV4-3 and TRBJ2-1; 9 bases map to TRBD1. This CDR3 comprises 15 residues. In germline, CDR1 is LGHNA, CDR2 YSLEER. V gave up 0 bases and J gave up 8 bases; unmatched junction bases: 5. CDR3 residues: CASSQDSGQGYEQFF. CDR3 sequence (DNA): TGCGCCAGCAGCCAAGATTCGGGACAGGGCTATGAGCAGTTCTTC.

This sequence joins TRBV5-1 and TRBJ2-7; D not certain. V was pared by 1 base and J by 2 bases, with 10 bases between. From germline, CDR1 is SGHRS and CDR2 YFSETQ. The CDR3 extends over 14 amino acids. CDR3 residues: CASSLKVAPYEQYF. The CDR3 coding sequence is TGCGCCAGCAGCTTGAAGGTAGCCCCCTACGAGCAGTACTTC.

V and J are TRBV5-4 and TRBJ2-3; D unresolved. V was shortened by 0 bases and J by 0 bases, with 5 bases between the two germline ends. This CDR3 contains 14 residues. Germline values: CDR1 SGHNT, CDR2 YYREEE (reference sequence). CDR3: CASSLAPSTDTQYF. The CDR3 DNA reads TGTGCCAGCAGCTTGGCCCCTAGCACAGATACGCAGTATTTT. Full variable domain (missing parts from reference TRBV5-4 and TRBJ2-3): ETGVTQSPTHLIKTRGQQVTLRCSSQSGHNTVSWYQQALGQGPQFIFQYYREEENGRGNFPPRFSGLQFPNYSSELNVNALELDDSALYLCASSLAPSTDTQYFGPGTRLTVL.

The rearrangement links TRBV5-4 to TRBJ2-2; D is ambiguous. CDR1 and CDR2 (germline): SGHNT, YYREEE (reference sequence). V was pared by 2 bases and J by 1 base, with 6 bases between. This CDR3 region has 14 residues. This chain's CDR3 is CASSLHLNTGELFF. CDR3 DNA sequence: TGTGCCAGCAGCTTACATCTGAACACCGGGGAGCTGTTTTTT. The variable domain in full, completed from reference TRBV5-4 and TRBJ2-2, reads ETGVTQSPTHLIKTRGQQVTLRCSSQSGHNTVSWYQQALGQGPQFIFQYYREEENGRGNFPPRFSGLQFPNYSSELNVNALELDDSALYLCASSLHLNTGELFFGEGSRLTVL.

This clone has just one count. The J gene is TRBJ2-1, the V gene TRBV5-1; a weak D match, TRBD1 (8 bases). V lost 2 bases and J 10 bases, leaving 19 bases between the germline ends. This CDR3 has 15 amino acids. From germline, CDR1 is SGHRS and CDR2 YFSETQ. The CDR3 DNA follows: TGCGCCAGCAGCTTCACAGGGGGAGGGCCCCGGGAGCAGTTCTTC. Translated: CASSFTGGGPREQFF.

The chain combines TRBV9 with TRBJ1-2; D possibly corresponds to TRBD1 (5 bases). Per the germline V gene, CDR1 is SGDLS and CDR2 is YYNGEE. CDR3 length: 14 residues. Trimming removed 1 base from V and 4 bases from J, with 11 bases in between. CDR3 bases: TGTGCCAGCAGCGTATCGGGGGGGACCTATGGCTACACCTTC. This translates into CASSVSGGTYGYTF. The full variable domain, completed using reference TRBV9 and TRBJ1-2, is DSGVTQTPKHLITATGQRVTLRCSPRSGDLSVYWYQQSLDQGLQFLIQYYNGEERAKGNILERFSAQQFPDLHSELNLSSLELGDSALYFCASSVSGGTYGYTFGSGTRLTVV.

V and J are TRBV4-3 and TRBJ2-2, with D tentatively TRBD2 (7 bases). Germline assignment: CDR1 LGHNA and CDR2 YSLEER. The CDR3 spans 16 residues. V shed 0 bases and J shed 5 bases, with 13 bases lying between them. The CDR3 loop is CASSQDSGGLTGELFF. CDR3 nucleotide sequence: TGCGCCAGCAGCCAAGATTCGGGGGGCTTAACCGGGGAGCTGTTTTTT.

DNA of the CDR3: TGTGCCAGCAGAACAGTAAGGGCCAGGGGATGGACAGATACGCAGTATTTT. This gives the protein CASRTVRARGWTDTQYF. V and J are TRBV27 and TRBJ2-3, with D maybe TRBD1 (6 bases). The CDR3 runs 17 residues. Germline V gene lookup returns CDR1 MNHEY and CDR2 SMNVEV (reference sequence). V was clipped by 6 bases and J by 3 bases, with 22 bases between them.

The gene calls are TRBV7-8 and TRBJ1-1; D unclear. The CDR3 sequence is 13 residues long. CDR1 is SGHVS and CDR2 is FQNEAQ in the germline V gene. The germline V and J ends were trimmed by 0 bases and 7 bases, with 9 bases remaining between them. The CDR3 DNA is TGTGCCAGCAGCTTAGCCGTATGGAGTGAAGCTTTCTTT. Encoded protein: CASSLAVWSEAFF.